The clone carrying this T cell receptor beta chain was picked up one time. Antigen: not known. The sample is drawn from a study of cytomegalovirus exposure and HLA in healthy donors. Study-wide background: Caucasian-associated ancestry cluster membership applied to about four fifths of several hundred genotyped donors.

The PCR made use of 60 Vbeta and 13 Jbeta primers. Libraries were prepared by immunoSEQ multiplex PCR; TCRdb keeps only in-frame clonotypes and omits some of them. The repertoire holds about 130,000 clones, with approximately 82% as singletons. V shed 0 bases and J shed 6 bases, with 12 bases lying between them. The CDR3 has 14 residues. Germline values: CDR1 LNHNV, CDR2 YYDKDF (reference sequence). General study points: A list of about 180 TCR beta chains associated with cytomegalovirus was given. Most TCR sequences were seen very rarely across donors, but some public TCRs occurred in many.

The chain employs TRBV15 and TRBJ2-7; tentatively, D is TRBD2 (7 bases). The source material was PBMCs. The sequence came from a man aged 18 to 30 in good health and CMV-seropositive. CDR3 loop: CATSRDGGAGEQYF. The CDR3 nucleotides are TGTGCCACCAGCAGAGATGGGGGGGCGGGCGAGCAGTACTTC.